These T cell receptor beta chains were read from a single sample in a study of CD8+ T cells in alopecia areata. TCRdb keeps only in-frame clones here, not all; method: immunoSEQ multiplex PCR. The repertoire has some 95,000 clones, around 44% of them found once; the top ten carry around 0.8%. The sequenced sample was CD4+ T cells sorted from blood. Source of these receptors: a human donor with alopecia areata. Each CDR3 is given with its conserved first and last residue. A D gene is named only where the DNA matches it firmly. Clone sizes are given selectively: once, few, many, or a class where the clone is expanded.

j_call,d_call,v_call,clone_size,cdr3_aa,cdr3_nt
TRBJ2-2,-,TRBV30,-,CAWMEAGNTGELFF,TGTGCCTGGATGGAGGCCGGGAACACCGGGGAGCTGTTTTTT
TRBJ1-2,TRBD1,TRBV29-1,few,CSARGQGALDYGYTF,TGCAGCGCCCGTGGACAGGGGGCTTTGGACTATGGCTACACCTTC
TRBJ1-1,-,TRBV10-3,-,CAISGRAGMNTEAFF,TGTGCCATCAGTGGGAGGGCAGGGATGAACACTGAAGCTTTCTTT
TRBJ1-1,TRBD1,TRBV18,-,CASSPQGDTEAFF,TGTGCCAGCTCGCCACAGGGGGACACTGAAGCTTTCTTT
TRBJ2-3,-,TRBV5-1,-,CASSLEAVSTDTQYF,TGCGCCAGCAGCTTGGAGGCAGTCAGCACAGATACGCAGTATTTT
TRBJ1-4,TRBD1,TRBV7-2,few,CASSSQGYEKLFF,TGTGCCAGCAGCTCACAGGGGTACGAAAAACTGTTTTTT
TRBJ1-1,-,TRBV5-6,-,CASSSIRGRAEAFF,TGTGCCAGCAGCTCGATAAGGGGAAGGGCTGAAGCTTTCTTT
TRBJ2-7,-,TRBV5-6,-,CASSAFPSEQYF,TGTGCCAGCAGCGCGTTCCCATCCGAGCAGTACTTC
TRBJ2-3,-,TRBV28,-,CASSLADTDTQYF,TGTGCCAGCAGTTTAGCCGACACAGATACGCAGTATTTT
TRBJ1-5,TRBD1,TRBV28,-,CASSFLDRNQPQHF,TGTGCCAGCAGTTTCTTGGACAGGAATCAGCCCCAGCATTTT
TRBJ2-7,TRBD1,TRBV11-2,-,CASSRDRAYEQYF,TGTGCCAGCAGCCGGGACAGGGCATACGAGCAGTACTTC
TRBJ2-7,-,TRBV29-1,-,CSVEMNRDQYF,TGCAGCGTTGAAATGAACAGGGACCAGTACTTC
TRBJ2-2,-,TRBV30,few,CAFPKKIGGAGTGELFF,TGTGCCTTCCCAAAGAAGATCGGGGGCGCGGGCACCGGGGAGCTGTTTTTT
TRBJ1-1,TRBD1,TRBV29-1,few,CSVYRGNTEAFF,TGCAGCGTATACAGGGGGAACACTGAAGCTTTCTTT
TRBJ2-1,TRBD2,TRBV29-1,few,CSVRTGTSGFSSYNEQFF,TGCAGCGTTCGGACCGGGACTAGCGGATTTAGCTCCTACAATGAGCAGTTCTTC
TRBJ1-1,-,TRBV30,-,CAWSARNTEAFF,TGTGCCTGGAGTGCGAGGAACACTGAAGCTTTCTTT
TRBJ1-6,TRBD1,TRBV28,many,CASSRDRVDSPLHF,TGTGCCAGCAGTCGGGACAGGGTGGATTCACCCCTCCACTTT
TRBJ1-1,TRBD1,TRBV30,-,CAWSVRQGDTEAFF,TGTGCCTGGAGTGTACGGCAGGGGGACACTGAAGCTTTCTTT
TRBJ1-5,-,TRBV19,-,CASNRQSSNQPQHF,TGTGCCAGTAACCGACAAAGTTCAAATCAGCCCCAGCATTTT
TRBJ1-1,-,TRBV30,-,CAWGRRDTEAFF,TGTGCCTGGGGAAGGCGGGACACTGAAGCTTTCTTT
TRBJ1-2,-,TRBV9,-,CASSESPSSGYTF,TGTGCCAGCAGCGAGTCCCCTTCATCGGGCTACACCTTC
TRBJ1-2,-,TRBV30,-,CAWTPSGPWAGYTF,TGTGCCTGGACTCCATCCGGACCCTGGGCGGGCTACACCTTC
TRBJ2-5,-,TRBV20-1,-,CSALQVTQYF,TGCAGTGCTCTTCAGGTGACCCAGTACTTC
TRBJ2-1,-,TRBV29-1,-,CSFILPGANEQFF,TGCAGCTTCATCCTGCCGGGGGCAAATGAGCAGTTCTTC
TRBJ2-7,TRBD1,TRBV30,-,CAWRGPGTGVREQYF,TGTGCCTGGAGGGGGCCCGGGACAGGGGTGCGGGAGCAGTACTTC
TRBJ2-3,TRBD2,TRBV7-2,few,CASSYSGLAGVPDTQYF,TGTGCCAGCAGCTACTCGGGACTAGCGGGAGTCCCAGATACGCAGTATTTT
TRBJ1-1,TRBD1,TRBV29-1,-,CSVYRGVDTEAFF,TGCAGCGTTTACAGGGGTGTTGATACTGAAGCTTTCTTT
TRBJ2-5,TRBD1,TRBV7-9,-,CASSLGTGKETQYF,TGTGCCAGCAGCTTAGGGACAGGGAAAGAGACCCAGTACTTC
TRBJ2-3,TRBD1,TRBV9,-,CASSRRDRTGTDTQYF,TGTGCCAGCAGCCGCCGGGACAGAACAGGCACAGATACGCAGTATTTT
TRBJ2-1,TRBD2,TRBV2,few,CASSVEASGSLEQFF,TGTGCCAGCAGTGTGGAGGCTAGCGGGAGTTTGGAGCAGTTCTTC
TRBJ2-1,-,TRBV2,few,CASIQDQNRVFFF,TGTGCCAGCATACAAGACCAGAACCGGGTGTTTTTCTTC
TRBJ2-7,TRBD2,TRBV27,-,CASSFLAGAGSNEQYF,TGTGCCAGCAGTTTCCTAGCGGGAGCAGGGAGCAACGAGCAGTACTTC
TRBJ1-2,TRBD1,TRBV28,-,CASSSTTGGRYGYTF,TGTGCCAGCAGTTCCACGACAGGGGGCCGGTATGGCTACACCTTC
TRBJ2-4,-,TRBV7-2,-,CASSARGPQNIQYF,TGTGCCAGCAGCGCCCGGGGGCCCCAAAACATTCAGTACTTC
TRBJ1-1,-,TRBV10-3,many,CAISERSDKAFF,TGTGCCATCAGTGAGAGGTCCGATAAAGCTTTCTTT
TRBJ2-6,-,TRBV30,-,CAWGRGAGANVLTF,TGTGCCTGGGGCAGGGGGGCTGGGGCCAACGTCCTGACTTTC
TRBJ2-5,-,TRBV10-3,-,CAISDTGRQETQYF,TGTGCCATCAGTGATACGGGGCGGCAAGAGACCCAGTACTTC